This passage covers 21 T cell receptor beta chains from one sample sequenced in a study of molecular identifiers for immune sequencing clone quantification. TCRdb re-called the PCR reads through MiXCR, storing one row per CDR3 protein. This sample has some 11,000 distinct CDR3 sequences, with 15% to 20% found just once. Sequencing was carried out using naive CD8+ T cells from blood, with Jurkat cell RNA spiked in. Noted subset: FACS-sorted CD8+CD4-CCR7+CD45RA+ naive T cells. These receptors all stem from a human donor in good health. Some libraries in this study had Jurkat cell RNA spiked in.

In regard to this clonotype: This may stem from a read error, because a much larger clone lies one nucleotide away. The V gene is TRBV4-2, the J gene TRBJ2-7, with D hard to call. This CDR3 region has 11 residues. CDR1 is LGHNA and CDR2 is YNFKEQ in the germline V gene. Written as DNA, the CDR3 is TGTGCCAGCAGCCAGGGTTACGAGCAGTGCTTC. Its translation is CASSQGYEQCF.

Concerning this clonotype: This may be a read error, as it is one base from a much larger clone. Lacking the conserved final phenylalanine or tryptophan, this CDR3 likely reflects a read error. The genes are TRBV27 and TRBJ1-4, with D hard to call. V shed 0 bases and J shed 8 bases, with 13 bases lying between them. Germline CDR1 is MNHEY and CDR2 is SMNVEV (reference sequence). The CDR3 is 15 amino acids. As DNA, the CDR3 is TGTGCCAGCAGTTTATCTACTCTGGGGAGGGAAAAACTGTTTTCT. Protein sequence: CASSLSTLGREKLFS.

This clonotype has at least ten counts. The chain carries TRBV12-5 and TRBJ2-5, with a possible D match to TRBD2 (6 bases). There are 13 residues in the CDR3. Germline loops: CDR1 LGHNT, CDR2 FRNRAP. V was pared by 6 bases and J by 5 bases, with 13 bases between. CDR3 sequence: CASGPGSEETQYF. DNA of the CDR3: TGTGCTAGTGGACCCGGGAGCGAGGAGACCCAGTACTTC.

This clonotype is classed as medium-sized. V is TRBV12-3 or TRBV12-4 and J is TRBJ1-2; D gene unclear. Trimming cost V 3 bases and J 5 bases, with 19 bases left between them. This CDR3 comprises 16 residues. The DNA of the CDR3 is TGTGCCAGCAGTTTGCCCCATTTTGTAGGCGTTTATGGCTACACCTTC. It specifies CASSLPHFVGVYGYTF.

This clonotype was seen at least ten times. The rearrangement joins TRBV20-1 to TRBJ2-1, with 8 bases matching TRBD2. V trimming: 0 bases; J trimming: 5 bases; junction bases outside the gene matches: 0. The CDR3 extends over 13 amino acids. Germline CDR1 DFQATT, CDR2 SNEGSKA (reference sequence). CDR3 nucleotide sequence: TGCAGTGCTAGAGAGACTAGCGACAATGAGCAGTTCTTC. This translates into CSARETSDNEQFF.

This clonotype was recorded at least ten times. The chain combines TRBV12-3 or TRBV12-4 with TRBJ2-3; the match to TRBD1 covers 11 bases. V shed 8 bases and J 4 bases; nucleotides not matched to a gene: 8. This CDR3 spans 15 amino acids. CDR3 protein: CASDPGQGGADTQYF. The CDR3, as DNA: TGTGCCAGCGACCCGGGACAGGGGGGCGCAGATACGCAGTATTTT.

The sample holds a few counts of this clonotype. V gene TRBV12-3 or TRBV12-4 combines with J gene TRBJ2-7; 11 nucleotides line up with TRBD2. V lost 4 bases and J lost 6; bases outside the gene matches: 5. This CDR3 region has 14 residues. The CDR3 DNA follows: TGTGCCAGCAGTTCTAGCGGGAGGCCCAGCGAGCAGTACTTC. It yields the protein CASSSSGRPSEQYF.

This clonotype was seen more than once but under ten times. V is TRBV7-9 and J is TRBJ2-3; 8 nucleotides line up with TRBD1. The germline gives CDR1 SEHNR, CDR2 FQNEAQ (reference sequence). The V segment lost 5 bases and the J segment 5 bases; nucleotides outside the gene matches: 9. The CDR3 extends over 15 amino acids. CDR3: CASSLLRQGKDTQYF. CDR3 DNA: TGTGCCAGCAGCCTCCTTCGACAGGGGAAAGATACGCAGTATTTT.

As for this clonotype: A read error is possible here, since a much larger clone lies one base away. This CDR3 reads CANDRGTKEAQYF. In DNA, the CDR3 is TGTGCCAACGACAGGGGAACCAAAGAGGCCCAGTACTTC. The rearrangement joins TRBV5-3 to TRBJ2-5, with 8 bases fitting TRBD1. TRBV5-3 is identified as an open reading frame with a role that is uncertain. The CDR3 loop spans 13 amino acids.

For this clonotype: Lacking the conserved final phenylalanine or tryptophan, this CDR3 likely reflects a read error. The chain combines TRBV29-1 with TRBJ1-1; D uncertain. The CDR3 is made up of 13 amino acids. CDR1 and CDR2 (germline): SQVTM, ANQGSEA. Trimming took off 6 bases at V and 0 bases at J, with 11 bases between the two ends. Written as DNA, the CDR3 is TGCAGCGTGAATCCAGCAGTGAACACTGAAGCTTTCTCT. As protein: CSVNPAVNTEAFS.

V usage is TRBV10-3 and J usage is TRBJ2-1; 12 bases line up with TRBD2. Germline V gene lookup returns CDR1 ENHRY and CDR2 SYGVKD. The CDR3 runs 16 residues. V shed 2 bases and J 6 bases; nucleotides not matched to a gene: 5. The CDR3 sequence: CAISELGTSGSNEQFF. The CDR3 bases are TGTGCCATCAGTGAGCTGGGGACTAGCGGGTCCAATGAGCAGTTCTTC.

This clonotype was counted ten times or more. The chain joins TRBV12-5 to TRBJ1-5; no clear D. The CDR3 contains 14 residues. The ends were cut back, 7 bases at V and 1 base at J, with 11 bases in the middle. Germline-derived CDR1 and CDR2 are LGHNT and FRNRAP. CDR3 region: CASVRIGSNQPQHF. DNA of the CDR3: TGTGCTAGTGTCCGTATCGGGAGCAATCAGCCCCAGCATTTT.

This clonotype was seen at least ten times. The rearrangement joins TRBV10-3 to TRBJ2-3, with TRBD2 as a possible D gene (5 bases). The CDR3 loop spans 14 amino acids. CDR1 is ENHRY and CDR2 is SYGVKD in the germline V gene. The germline V and J ends were trimmed by 5 bases and 4 bases, with 13 bases remaining between them. The DNA of the CDR3 is TGTGCCATCAGTCGTCCCGGGAACGCAGATACGCAGTATTTT. Its protein product is CAISRPGNADTQYF.

The sample holds many counts of this clonotype. V and J are TRBV11-1 and TRBJ2-7, with D uncertain. The CDR3 loop spans 13 amino acids. The ends were cut back, 4 bases at V and 3 bases at J, with 10 bases in the middle. Germline CDR1 is SGHAT and CDR2 is FQDESV (reference sequence). The CDR3 loop reads CASSSYSVYEQYF. CDR3 DNA: TGTGCCAGCAGCTCTTACTCGGTCTACGAGCAGTACTTC.

This clonotype was seen ten or more times. This chain links TRBV11-2 with TRBJ2-7; the match to TRBD2 covers 8 bases. Germline V gene sequence: CDR1 SGHAT, CDR2 FQNNGV. CDR3 length: 13 residues. Unmatched junction bases numbered 9, after V lost 7 bases and J lost 7 bases. CDR3 residues: CASNPSGGMEQYF. In nucleotides, the CDR3 is TGTGCCAGCAACCCCTCGGGAGGGATGGAGCAGTACTTC.

With regard to this clonotype: A much larger clone lies one base from this, so it may be a read error. The chain carries TRBV12-3 or TRBV12-4 and TRBJ1-5; 8 bases are shared with TRBD1. V trimming: 6 bases; J trimming: 4 bases; junction bases outside the gene matches: 8. CDR3 length: 15 residues. In DNA, the CDR3 is TGTGCCAGCAGGTTATGGACAGGGCAGAATCAGCCCCAGCATTTT. It encodes CASRLWTGQNQPQHF.

In this sample, this clonotype turned up many times. The J gene is TRBJ2-1, the V gene TRBV19; maybe TRBD2 (6 bases). Trimming took off 3 bases at V and 8 bases at J, with 11 bases between the two ends. This CDR3 spans 13 amino acids. Germline values: CDR1 LNHDA, CDR2 SQIVND (reference sequence). The CDR3 loop reads CASSIGGGDEQFF. Here the CDR3 DNA reads TGTGCCAGTAGTATTGGGGGAGGCGATGAGCAGTTCTTC.

V gene TRBV24-1 combines with J gene TRBJ2-7; D not certain. Germline CDR1 reads KGHDR; CDR2 reads SFDVKD. This CDR3 region has 14 residues. V was shortened by 3 bases and J by 0 bases, with 8 bases between the two germline ends. The CDR3 nucleotides are TGTGCCACCAGTGATCCCACGAGCTCCTACGAGCAGTACTTC. This codes for CATSDPTSSYEQYF.

There are many counts of this clonotype. The chain combines TRBV12-3 or TRBV12-4 with TRBJ2-1, with D possibly TRBD2 on 7 matching bases. V lost 5 bases, J lost 14 bases, and 16 bases lay in between. The CDR3 extends over 12 amino acids. CDR3 protein: CASSLGGGLEFF. CDR3 DNA sequence: TGTGCCAGCAGTCTAGGGGGGGGATTGGAGTTCTTC.

By sample share, this clonotype is medium-sized. CDR3 coding DNA: TGTGCCAGCAGCTTGCTAGCGCCGACAGCCGGGGAGCTGTTTTTT. Translation: CASSLLAPTAGELFF. This chain joins TRBV7-9 and TRBJ2-2; possibly TRBD2 for D (6 bases). Germline CDR1 reads SEHNR; CDR2 reads FQNEAQ (reference sequence). Between the trimmed V and J ends, which lost 3 bases and 6 bases, there was a span of 14 bases. CDR3 size: 15 residues. Full variable domain (rest looked up from reference TRBV7-9 and TRBJ2-2): DTGVSQNPRHKITKRGQNVTFRCDPISEHNRLYWYRQTLGQGPEFLTYFQNEAQLEKSRLLSDRFSAERPKGSFSTLEIQRTEQGDSAMYLCASSLLAPTAGELFFGEGSRLTVL.

By its share, this clonotype is medium-sized. V and J are TRBV2 and TRBJ1-4; D gene uncertain. CDR3 length: 11 amino acids. Germline CDR1 reads SNHLY; CDR2 reads FYNNEI. The V end lost 8 bases, the J end lost 2 bases, and 3 bases lay between the germline ends. Here the CDR3 DNA reads TGTGCCAGCCTTACTAATGAAAAACTGTTTTTT. This gives the protein CASLTNEKLFF.